Detailed here is one T cell receptor (beta chain). What antigen it recognizes has not been identified. The input lacks base qualities; no much larger clone sits a single base away. The immunoSEQ Assay, a bias-controlled multiplex PCR, was used to amplify TCRbeta CDR3 regions from genomic DNA. Concerning the study's data processing: Within the assay, amplification of reference gene primers was used to estimate how many nucleated cells each sample contained. To quantify the absolute abundance of each unique TCRbeta CDR3 rearrangement, sequence reads were collapsed and filtered. For each sample, productive Simpson clonality was calculated by taking the square root of Simpson's diversity index across productive rearrangements. This is the immuneACCESS table as TCRdb keeps it, with only in-frame sequences that have V and J called. A part of the clones is gone; compared with another copy, unresolved V genes explain less than half, and the rest is unexplained. That table gives V, J and clone size, and the DNA gave D and trimming. This sample holds 300,000 to 350,000 clones; 88% were observed only once. The ten largest clones represent 1.5% to 2% of the sample.

V sheds 4 bases and J sheds 4 bases, leaving 13 bases between their ends. Per the germline V gene (reference sequence), LGHDT is the CDR1 and YNNKEL is the CDR2. Including cysteine and phenylalanine, the CDR3 has 14 amino acids. The only DNA kept is the CDR3, 42 bases in frame from the first base. The data are from a study of blood T cell repertoires in COVID-19 (dated by TCRdb to about 2020). A note on the overall study: Samples from collaborators originated in the United States, Italy and Spain and spanned both the acute and convalescent phases of COVID-19. The prospective study material was composed of cDNA or gDNA derived from T cells, B-cell-depleted T cells, or PBMCs. Deeply sampled blood TCRbeta repertoires from subjects exposed to, actively infected with, or recovered from COVID-19 were included in the dataset. A freely available public database, intended as a resource for researchers studying the immune response to SARS-CoV-2, is where the repertoires were released. The samples were drawn from the first 160 participants of the ongoing ImmuneRACE study and from over a thousand subjects provided by 6 global collaborators. The sample metadata nearly always contained a de-identified subject ID, COVID-19 status, age in years and sex. Where available, HLA class I and class II types were obtained from metadata supplied by the sample provider rather than from assay-based typing.

At one collaborating source in Seattle, patients were enrolled during active infection and were followed longitudinally through the course of disease. The collaborating institutions used their own protocols to collect whole blood in K2EDTA tubes. Collaborator samples were shipped for TCRbeta analysis as frozen whole blood, isolated PBMCs, or DNA extracted from either sample type. Results the study describes overall, beyond this receptor: The amount of clinical and demographic metadata varied by source and participant and was provided uncurated.

Material: peripheral blood. The receptor comes from a woman under 40 with COVID-19, enrolled during active disease. The sequence links TRBV3-1 (or the pseudogene TRBV3-2) to TRBJ1-2, with TRBD1 tentatively as D gene (6 bases match). The CDR3 here reads CASSPQGLLYGYTF. Read as DNA, the sequence is TGTGCCAGCAGCCCCCAGGGGCTCCTCTATGGCTACACCTTC.